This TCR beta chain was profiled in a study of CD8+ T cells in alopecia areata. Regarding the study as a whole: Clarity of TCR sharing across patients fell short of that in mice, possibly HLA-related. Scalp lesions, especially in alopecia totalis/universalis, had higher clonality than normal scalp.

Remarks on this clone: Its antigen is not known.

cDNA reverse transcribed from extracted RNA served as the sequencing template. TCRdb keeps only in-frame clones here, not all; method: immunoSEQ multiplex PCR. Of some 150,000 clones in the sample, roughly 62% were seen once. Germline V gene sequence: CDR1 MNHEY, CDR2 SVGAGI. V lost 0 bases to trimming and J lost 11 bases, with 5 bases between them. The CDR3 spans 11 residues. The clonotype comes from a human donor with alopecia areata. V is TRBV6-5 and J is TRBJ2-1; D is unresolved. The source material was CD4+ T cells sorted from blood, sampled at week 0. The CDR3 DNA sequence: TGTGCCAGCAGTTACTCGGCTCAGCAGTTCTTC. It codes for CASSYSAQQFF.